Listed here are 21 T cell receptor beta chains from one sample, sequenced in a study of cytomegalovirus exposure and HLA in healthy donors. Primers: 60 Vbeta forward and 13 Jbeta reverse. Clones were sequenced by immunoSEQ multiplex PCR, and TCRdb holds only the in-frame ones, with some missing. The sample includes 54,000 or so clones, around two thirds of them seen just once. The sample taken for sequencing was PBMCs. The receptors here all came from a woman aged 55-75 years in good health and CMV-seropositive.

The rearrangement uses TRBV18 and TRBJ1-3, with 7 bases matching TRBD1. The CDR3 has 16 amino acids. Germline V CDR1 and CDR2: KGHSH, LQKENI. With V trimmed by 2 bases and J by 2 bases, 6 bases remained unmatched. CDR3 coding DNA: TGTGCCAGCTCACCAGGAGGGACAGCCCCTGGAAACACCATATATTTT. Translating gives CASSPGGTAPGNTIYF.

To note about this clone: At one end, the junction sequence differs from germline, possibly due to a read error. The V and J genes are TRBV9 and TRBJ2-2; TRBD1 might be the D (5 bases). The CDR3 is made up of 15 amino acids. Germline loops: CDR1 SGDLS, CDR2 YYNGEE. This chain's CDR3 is CASSARMLDTGELFF. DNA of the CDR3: TGTGCCAGCAGCGCCAGGATGCTGGACACCGGAGAGCTGTTTTTT. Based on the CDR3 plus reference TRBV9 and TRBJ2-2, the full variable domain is DSGVTQTPKHLITATGQRVTLRCSPRSGDLSVYWYQQSLDQGLQFLIQYYNGEERAKGNILERFSAQQFPDLHSELNLSSLELGDSALYFCASSARMLDTGELFFGEGSRLTVL.

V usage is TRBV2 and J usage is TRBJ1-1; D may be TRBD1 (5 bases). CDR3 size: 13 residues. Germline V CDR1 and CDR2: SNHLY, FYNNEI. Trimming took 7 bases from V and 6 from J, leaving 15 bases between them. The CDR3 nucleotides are TGTGCCAGCATCGAGCAGGGAAGCCCTGAAGCTTTCTTT. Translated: CASIEQGSPEAFF.

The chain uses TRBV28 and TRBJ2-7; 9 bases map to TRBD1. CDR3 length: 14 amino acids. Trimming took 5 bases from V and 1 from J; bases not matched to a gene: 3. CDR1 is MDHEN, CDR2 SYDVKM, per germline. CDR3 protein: CASSLTGGSYEQYF. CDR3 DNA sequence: TGTGCCAGCAGTCTGACAGGGGGTTCCTACGAGCAGTACTTC. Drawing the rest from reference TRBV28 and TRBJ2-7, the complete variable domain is DVKVTQSSRYLVKRTGEKVFLECVQDMDHENMFWYRQDPGLGLRLIYFSYDVKMKEKGDIPEGYSVSREKKERFSLILESASTNQTSMYLCASSLTGGSYEQYFGPGTRLTVT.

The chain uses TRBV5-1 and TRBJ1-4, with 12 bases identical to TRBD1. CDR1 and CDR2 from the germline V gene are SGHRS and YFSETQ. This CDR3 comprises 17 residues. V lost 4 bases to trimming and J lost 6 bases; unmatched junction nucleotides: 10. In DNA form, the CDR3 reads TGCGCCAGCAGCCCCGGGACAGGGGGCCGGGGGGATGAAAAACTGTTTTTT. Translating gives CASSPGTGGRGDEKLFF.

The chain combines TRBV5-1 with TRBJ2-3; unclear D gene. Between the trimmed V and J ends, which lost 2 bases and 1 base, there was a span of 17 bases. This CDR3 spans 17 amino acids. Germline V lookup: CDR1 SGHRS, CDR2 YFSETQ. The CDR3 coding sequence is TGCGCCAGCAGCTTTACCCAGGTGGATTTGGGCACAGATACGCAGTATTTT. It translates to CASSFTQVDLGTDTQYF.

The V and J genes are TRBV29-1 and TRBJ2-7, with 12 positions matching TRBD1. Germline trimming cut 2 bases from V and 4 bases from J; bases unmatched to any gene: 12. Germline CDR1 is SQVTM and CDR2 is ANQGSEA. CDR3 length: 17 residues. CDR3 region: CSVERGRDRGQAYEQYF. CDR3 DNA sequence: TGCAGCGTTGAAAGGGGCCGGGACAGGGGGCAGGCTTACGAGCAGTACTTC.

The CDR3 bases are TGCGCCAGCAGCCAAATTGGCTATGAGCAGTTCTTC. This translates into CASSQIGYEQFF. The genes are TRBV4-1 and TRBJ2-1; D is unresolved. The CDR3 has 12 amino acids. With 2 bases removed from V and 8 bases from J, the gap between germline ends came to 7 bases. The V gene's germline CDR1 is MGHRA and CDR2 YSYEKL.

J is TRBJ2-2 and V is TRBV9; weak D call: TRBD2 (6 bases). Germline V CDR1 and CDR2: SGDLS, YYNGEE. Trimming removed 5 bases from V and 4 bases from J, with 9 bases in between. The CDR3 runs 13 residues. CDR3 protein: CASSGGFTGELFF. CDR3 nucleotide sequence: TGTGCCAGCAGTGGGGGGTTCACCGGGGAGCTGTTTTTT. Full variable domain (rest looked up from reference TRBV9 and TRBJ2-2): DSGVTQTPKHLITATGQRVTLRCSPRSGDLSVYWYQQSLDQGLQFLIQYYNGEERAKGNILERFSAQQFPDLHSELNLSSLELGDSALYFCASSGGFTGELFFGEGSRLTVL.

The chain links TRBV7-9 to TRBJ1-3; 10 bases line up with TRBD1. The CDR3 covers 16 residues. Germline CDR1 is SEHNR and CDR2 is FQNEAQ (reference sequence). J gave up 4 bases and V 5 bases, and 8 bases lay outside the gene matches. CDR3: CASSPTTGGIGNTIYF. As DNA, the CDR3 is TGTGCCAGCAGCCCCACGACAGGGGGCATCGGAAACACCATATATTTT.

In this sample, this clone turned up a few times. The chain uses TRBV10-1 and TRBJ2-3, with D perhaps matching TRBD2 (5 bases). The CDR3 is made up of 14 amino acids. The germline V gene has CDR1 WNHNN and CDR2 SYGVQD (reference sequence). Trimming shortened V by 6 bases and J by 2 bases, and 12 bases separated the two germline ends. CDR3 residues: CASSSGGDTDTQYF. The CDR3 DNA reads TGCGCCAGCAGCTCCGGAGGCGACACAGATACGCAGTATTTT.

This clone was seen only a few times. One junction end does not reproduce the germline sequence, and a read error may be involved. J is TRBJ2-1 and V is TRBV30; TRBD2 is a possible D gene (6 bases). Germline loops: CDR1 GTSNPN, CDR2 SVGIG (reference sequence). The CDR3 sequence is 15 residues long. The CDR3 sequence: CPWSVPGPGVNEQFF. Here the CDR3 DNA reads TGTCCCTGGAGTGTACCGGGACCGGGGGTCAATGAGCAGTTCTTC.

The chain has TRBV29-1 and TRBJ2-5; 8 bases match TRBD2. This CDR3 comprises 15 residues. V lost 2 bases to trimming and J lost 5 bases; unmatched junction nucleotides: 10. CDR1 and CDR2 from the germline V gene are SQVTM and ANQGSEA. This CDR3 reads CSVERVAGPEETQYF. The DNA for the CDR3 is TGCAGCGTTGAAAGGGTAGCGGGGCCCGAGGAGACCCAGTACTTC.

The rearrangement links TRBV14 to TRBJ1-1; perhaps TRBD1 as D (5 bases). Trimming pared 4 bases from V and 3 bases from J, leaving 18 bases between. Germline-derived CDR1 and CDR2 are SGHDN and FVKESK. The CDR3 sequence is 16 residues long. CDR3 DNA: TGTGCCAGCAGCCGTCGCCAGGGTGGTTTTTACACTGAAGCTTTCTTT. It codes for CASSRRQGGFYTEAFF.

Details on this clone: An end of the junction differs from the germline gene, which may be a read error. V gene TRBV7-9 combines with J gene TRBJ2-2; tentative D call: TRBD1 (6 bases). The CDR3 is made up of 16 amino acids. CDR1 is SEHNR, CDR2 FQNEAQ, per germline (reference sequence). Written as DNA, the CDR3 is TGTTCCAGCAGCATGTACAGGGACGCGAACACCGGGGAGCTGTTTTTT. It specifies CSSSMYRDANTGELFF.

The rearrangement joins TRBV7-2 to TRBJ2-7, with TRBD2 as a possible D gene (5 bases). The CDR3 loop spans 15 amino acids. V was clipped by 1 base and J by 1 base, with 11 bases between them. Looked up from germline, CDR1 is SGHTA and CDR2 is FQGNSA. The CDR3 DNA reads TGTGCCAGCAGCTTAGGAGCGGCCCAATCCTACGAGCAGTACTTC. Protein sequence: CASSLGAAQSYEQYF.

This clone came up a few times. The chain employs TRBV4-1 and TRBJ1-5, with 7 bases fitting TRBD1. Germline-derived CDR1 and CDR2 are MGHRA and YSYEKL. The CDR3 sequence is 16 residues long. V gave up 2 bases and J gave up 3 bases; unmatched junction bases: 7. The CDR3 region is CASSQYEDRPNQPQHF. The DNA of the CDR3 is TGCGCCAGCAGCCAATACGAGGACAGGCCCAATCAGCCCCAGCATTTT.

This CDR3 reads CASQRAVNTEAFF. As DNA, the CDR3 is TGTGCCTCCCAGAGGGCGGTGAACACTGAAGCTTTCTTT. The chain has TRBV2 and TRBJ1-1; D remains unclear. Germline CDR1 SNHLY, CDR2 FYNNEI. With 11 bases removed from V and 0 bases from J, the gap between germline ends came to 13 bases. The CDR3 is 13 residues long.

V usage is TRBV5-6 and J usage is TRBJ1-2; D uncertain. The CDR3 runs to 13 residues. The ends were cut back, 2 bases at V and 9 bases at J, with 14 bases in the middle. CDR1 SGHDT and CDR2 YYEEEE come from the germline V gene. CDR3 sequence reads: CASSLVSASSYTF. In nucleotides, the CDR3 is TGTGCCAGCAGCTTAGTCTCTGCGAGTAGCTACACCTTC.

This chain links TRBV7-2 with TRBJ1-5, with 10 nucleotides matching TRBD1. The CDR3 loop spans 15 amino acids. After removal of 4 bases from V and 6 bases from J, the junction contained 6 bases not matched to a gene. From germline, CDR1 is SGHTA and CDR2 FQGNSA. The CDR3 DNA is TGTGCCAGCAGCTCTCGACAGGGGGCAAGTCAGCCCCAGCATTTT. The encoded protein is CASSSRQGASQPQHF.

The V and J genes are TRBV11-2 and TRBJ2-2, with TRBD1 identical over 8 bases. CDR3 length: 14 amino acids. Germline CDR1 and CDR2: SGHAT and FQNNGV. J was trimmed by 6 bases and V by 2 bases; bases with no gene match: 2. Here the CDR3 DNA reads TGTGCCAGCAGCTTATGGACAGGGCCCGGGGAGCTGTTTTTT. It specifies CASSLWTGPGELFF.